Each of the 26 T cell receptor beta chains below was sequenced from the same sample in a study of Tregs in tolerant kidney transplant recipients. The data were produced by immunoSEQ multiplex PCR, yet TCRdb's version contains in-frame clones alone and is incomplete. Seen in this sample are roughly 48,000 clones; the ten most common clones hold roughly 0.93%. Sequenced here: CD4+ T cells from blood, sampled before the transplant. These receptors originate from a human donor who received a combined kidney and bone marrow transplant.

Comments on this clone: The sequenced fragment ends 3 residues before the CDR3 boundary, so the rest is inferred from the germline J gene. The chain links TRBV5-1 to TRBJ1-2, with 8 bases fitting TRBD1. V gave up 7 bases and J gave up 1 base; unmatched junction bases: 6. Per the germline V gene, CDR1 is SGHRS and CDR2 is YFSETQ. This CDR3 is built from 14 residues. This CDR3 reads CASEAGQGNYGYTF. The CDR3 bases that were read are TGCGCCAGCGAAGCCGGACAGGGTAACTATGGC.

As concerns this clone: The CDR3 end lies 3 residues beyond the end of the read and is filled in from the germline J gene. The V and J genes are TRBV23-1 and TRBJ2-5; 12 nucleotides agree with TRBD2. TRBV23-1 is given ORF status, its function remaining uncertain. Trimming cost V 1 base and J 2 bases; bases outside gene matches: 17. The CDR3 runs 21 residues. CDR3 DNA (partial): TGCGCCAGCAGTCAATGTTTATGCCTAGCGGGAGGGGCATGGGCGCAAGAGACC. It is translated as CASSQCLCLAGGAWAQET. The CDR3 in its entirety is CASSQCLCLAGGAWAQETQYF.

A word on this clone: The read finishes 3 residues shy of the CDR3 end, and the germline J gene is used to complete it. The chain employs TRBV2 and TRBJ2-1, with 7 positions matching TRBD1. This CDR3 has 14 residues. V lost 5 bases, J lost 3 bases, and 4 bases stayed unmatched. In germline, CDR1 is SNHLY, CDR2 FYNNEI. CDR3 DNA, as far as it was read: TGTGCCAGCAGTAAAGACAGGGTCTACAATGAG. Amino acid sequence: CASSKDRVYNE. From start to end, the CDR3 is CASSKDRVYNEQFF.

As to this clone: Read sequence stops 3 residues before the CDR3 end, and the germline J gene provides the missing end. V gene TRBV5-1 combines with J gene TRBJ2-3, with 7 nucleotides matching TRBD2. The V segment lost 1 base and the J segment 0 bases; nucleotides outside the gene matches: 5. Germline V CDR1 and CDR2: SGHRS, YFSETQ. This CDR3 is 16 amino acids long. The CDR3 DNA, read in part, is TGCGCCAGCAGCTTGTCCCAGCGGGGAAGCACAGATACG. It is translated as CASSLSQRGSTDT. Given in full, the CDR3 is CASSLSQRGSTDTQYF.

With regard to this clone: The missing CDR3 end, 3 residues past where the read stops, is filled in from the germline J gene. The chain recombines TRBV5-4 with TRBJ1-5; weak D call: TRBD1 (5 bases). The CDR3 is made up of 15 amino acids. V gave up 3 bases and J gave up 4 bases, with 14 bases separating them. Germline CDR1 reads SGHNT; CDR2 reads YYREEE (reference sequence). CDR3 amino acids: CASSSGKGPNQPQHF. The sequenced part of the CDR3 DNA is TGTGCCAGCAGCTCCGGGAAGGGGCCTAATCAGCCC.

For this clone: The sequence runs out 3 residues before the end of the CDR3; the remainder is reconstructed from the germline J gene. This chain uses TRBV6-2 or TRBV6-3 with TRBJ2-7; D could derive from TRBD1 or TRBD2 (6 bases each). Trimming took 2 bases from V and 0 from J, leaving 14 bases between them. The length of the CDR3 is 16 residues. CDR1 and CDR2 (germline): MNHEY, SVGEGT. The CDR3 sequence: CASSYPLRGGSYEQYF. Incomplete CDR3 DNA: TGTGCCAGCAGTTACCCCCTCAGGGGAGGCTCCTACGAG.

Comment on this clone: The read is 3 residues too short to cover the CDR3 end, so that end is filled in from the germline J gene. This rearrangement joins TRBV7-8 to TRBJ2-4, with D possibly being TRBD1 (6 bases). This CDR3 spans 15 amino acids. Germline CDR1 reads SGHVS; CDR2 reads FQNEAQ. The V end lost 5 bases, the J end lost 0 bases, and 11 bases lay between the germline ends. CDR3 DNA, as far as it was read: TGTGCCAGCAGCCCCCGGACAGAAGCCAAAAACATT. This translates into CASSPRTEAKNI. The whole CDR3 protein is CASSPRTEAKNIQYF.

Note on this clone: The read ends 3 residues before the CDR3 terminus; that terminus is restored from the germline J gene. V is TRBV20-1 and J is TRBJ2-7, with D possibly matching TRBD1 (7 bases). CDR3 length equals 15 residues. Germline V CDR1 and CDR2: DFQATT, SNEGSKA (reference sequence). V was clipped by 5 bases and J by 3 bases, with 20 bases between them. Partial CDR3 DNA: TGCAGTGCTTTTCCCGGCGGGGACAGTCTCTACGAG. The encoded protein is CSAFPGGDSLYE. The CDR3, in full, reads CSAFPGGDSLYEQYF.

On this clone itself: The observed sequence ends 3 residues before the CDR3 terminus, with the missing tail filled in from the germline J gene. The genes are TRBV20-1 and TRBJ2-1; 10 bases map to TRBD2. CDR3 length: 13 amino acids. CDR1 is DFQATT, CDR2 SNEGSKA, per germline (reference sequence). CDR3 DNA (partial): TGCGGCGTGGGACTAGCGCCTTACAATGAG. It yields the protein CGVGLAPYNE. From start to end, the CDR3 is CGVGLAPYNEQFF.

About this clone itself: From the germline J gene comes the end of the CDR3, since the read stops 3 residues before it. This sequence joins TRBV19 and TRBJ2-5; tentatively, D is TRBD1 or TRBD2 (5 bases each). The germline V and J ends were trimmed by 5 bases and 5 bases, with 21 bases remaining between them. The CDR3 sequence is 16 residues long. Germline-derived CDR1 and CDR2 are LNHDA and SQIVND (reference sequence). The part of the CDR3 DNA that was read is TGTGCCAGTAGTGCGTCAACCAGTAGAGGGGTGGAGACC. Its translation: CASSASTSRGVET. The whole CDR3 region reads CASSASTSRGVETQYF.

Concerning this clone itself: The read ends 3 residues shy of where the CDR3 ends; the end is completed using the germline J gene. V is TRBV20-1 and J is TRBJ2-6; no reliable D call. The germline V gene encodes CDR1 DFQATT and CDR2 SNEGSKA (reference sequence). CDR3 size: 15 residues. Trimming removed 1 base at V and 4 bases at J, with 11 bases between. Incomplete CDR3 DNA: TGCAGTGCTAGAGCCGGTTCATCCGGGGCCAACGTC. Its protein is CSARAGSSGANV. In full, the CDR3 reads CSARAGSSGANVLTF.

Comments on this clone: The DNA ends 3 residues before the CDR3 does, and the rest of the CDR3 is filled in from the germline J gene. This chain joins TRBV30 and TRBJ2-3; a weak D match, TRBD1 (5 bases). Germline V gene sequence: CDR1 GTSNPN, CDR2 SVGIG (reference sequence). The CDR3 is 13 amino acids. V was trimmed by 1 base and J by 3 bases, leaving 8 bases between them. The CDR3 bases that were read are TGTGCCTGGAGTGAGGGGTTAACAGATACG. Protein sequence: CAWSEGLTDT. The entire CDR3 protein is CAWSEGLTDTQYF.

Concerning this clone itself: The CDR3 end falls 3 residues outside the read, so it is completed with the germline J gene. The chain has TRBV7-2 and TRBJ1-3; D is possibly TRBD1 (5 bases). Trimming shortened V by 0 bases and J by 0 bases, and 9 bases separated the two germline ends. Germline CDR1 reads SGHTA; CDR2 reads FQGNSA. This CDR3 contains 16 residues. The CDR3 sequence: CASSLAGPGSGNTIYF. The sequenced part of the CDR3 DNA is TGTGCCAGCAGCTTAGCGGGGCCGGGCTCTGGAAACACC.

As to this clone: Read coverage stops 3 residues before the CDR3 terminus; the germline J gene supplies the remainder. The chain uses TRBV18 and TRBJ1-1; tentatively, D is TRBD1 (5 bases). Per germline, CDR1 KGHSH and CDR2 LQKENI. The CDR3 runs 15 residues. V gave up 3 bases and J gave up 5 bases, with 16 bases separating them. The CDR3 DNA, read in part, is TGTGCCAGCTCACCCATCCTAGAAGGGGATACTGAA. It specifies CASSPILEGDTE. From start to end, the CDR3 is CASSPILEGDTEAFF.

On this clone itself: The DNA ends 3 residues before the CDR3 does, and the rest of the CDR3 is filled in from the germline J gene. The chain combines TRBV29-1 with TRBJ1-5; TRBD1 might be the D (5 bases). Trimming cost V 6 bases and J 2 bases, with 11 bases left between them. The CDR3 runs to 13 residues. CDR1 and CDR2 from the germline V gene are SQVTM and ANQGSEA. The sequenced CDR3 bases are TGCAGCGTGGGAGGAGGGGGCAATCAGCCC. This gives the protein CSVGGGGNQP. The whole CDR3 reads CSVGGGGNQPQHF.

Comment on this clone: The missing CDR3 end, 3 residues past where the read stops, is filled in from the germline J gene. This chain joins TRBV29-1 and TRBJ1-5; 9 bases fit TRBD1. This CDR3 spans 13 amino acids. Germline CDR1 SQVTM, CDR2 ANQGSEA. The ends lost 4 bases at V and 7 bases at J; junction bases unmatched: 5. The CDR3 loop reads CSVGDRVEQPQHF. Partial CDR3 DNA: TGCAGCGTTGGGGACAGGGTAGAACAGCCC.

CDR3 DNA, as far as it was read: TGCAGTGCTAGAACCGGGGGGAAAAGGAACACTGAA. Translating it yields CSARTGGKRNTE. The complete CDR3 protein is CSARTGGKRNTEAFF. The rearrangement uses TRBV20-1 and TRBJ1-1; perhaps TRBD1 as D (5 bases). The read ends 3 residues before the CDR3 terminus; that terminus is restored from the germline J gene. Germline CDR1 is DFQATT and CDR2 is SNEGSKA (reference sequence). The CDR3 has 15 amino acids. Trimming took off 2 bases at V and 1 base at J, with 14 bases between the two ends.

On this clone: The read terminates 3 residues before the CDR3 end, so the remaining end is supplied by the germline J gene. J is TRBJ1-5 and V is TRBV19; tentatively, D is TRBD1 (6 bases). V was clipped by 5 bases and J by 4 bases, with 12 bases between them. Germline values: CDR1 LNHDA, CDR2 SQIVND (reference sequence). CDR3 length equals 14 residues. The CDR3 DNA, read in part, is TGTGCCAGTAGTCTACTCGGGACAAATCAGCCC. Translation: CASSLLGTNQP. The entire CDR3 sequence reads CASSLLGTNQPQHF. The whole variable domain, filled in from reference TRBV19 and TRBJ1-5, reads DGGITQSPKYLFRKEGQNVTLSCEQNLNHDAMYWYRQDPGQGLRLIYYSQIVNDFQKGDIAEGYSVSREKKESFPLTVTSAQKNPTAFYLCASSLLGTNQPQHFGDGTRLSIL.

Concerning this clone: The CDR3 extends 3 residues past the end of the read, so its final part is completed from the germline J gene. The V gene is TRBV6-1, the J gene TRBJ2-5; a weak D match, TRBD1 (5 bases). This CDR3 region has 15 residues. CDR1 is MNHNS, CDR2 SASEGT, per germline. Deletions cut 2 bases from V and 5 bases from J, with 15 bases between. Here the CDR3 reads CASSESSAGSETQYF. The CDR3 bases that were read are TGTGCCAGCAGTGAAAGTTCGGCAGGGTCCGAGACC.

The CDR3 bases that were read are TGTGCCAGCAGTGACGGGACAGCCGCTAGGGATGAG. It specifies CASSDGTAARDE. The entire CDR3 sequence reads CASSDGTAARDEQFF. The V gene is TRBV6-2 or TRBV6-3, the J gene TRBJ2-1; 7 bases align to TRBD1. The CDR3 end is not reached by the read, which stops 3 residues before it; the germline J gene fills it in. V was pared by 5 bases and J by 8 bases, with 12 bases of the junction left unmatched. This CDR3 contains 15 residues. Germline V CDR1 and CDR2: MNHEY, SVGEGT.

Of note for this clone: The CDR3 end is not reached by the read, which stops 3 residues before it; the germline J gene fills it in. The chain combines TRBV20-1 with TRBJ2-3, with D maybe TRBD2 (6 bases). CDR1 is DFQATT and CDR2 is SNEGSKA in the germline V gene (reference sequence). V dropped 0 bases and J dropped 4 bases, with 11 bases sitting between them. This CDR3 is built from 14 residues. CDR3 DNA, as far as it was read: TGCAGTGCTAGAGATAGGAGGGCCTCAGATACG. Translating it yields CSARDRRASDT. The entire CDR3 protein reads CSARDRRASDTQYF.

Worth noting for this clone: Coverage ceases 3 residues before the CDR3 finishes, and the germline J gene fills in the end. This rearrangement joins TRBV7-9 to TRBJ1-6; 9 nucleotides agree with TRBD1. Trimming at V came to 4 bases and at J to 10 bases, leaving 5 bases not matched to a gene. The CDR3 runs to 14 residues. Germline V gives CDR1 SEHNR, CDR2 FQNEAQ (reference sequence). The CDR3 loop is CASSSTGGESPLHF. The DNA read from the CDR3 is TGTGCCAGCAGCTCGACAGGGGGTGAATCACCC.

A note on this clone: The observed sequence ends 3 residues before the CDR3 terminus, with the missing tail filled in from the germline J gene. The V and J genes are TRBV19 and TRBJ1-1; 7 nucleotides match TRBD1. The CDR3 runs 14 residues. Trimming at V came to 6 bases and at J to 1 base, leaving 5 bases not matched to a gene. Germline-derived CDR1 and CDR2 are LNHDA and SQIVND (reference sequence). The sequenced part of the CDR3 DNA is TGTGCCAGTAGGCTAGGACAGGCGAACACTGAA. This codes for CASRLGQANTE. The full CDR3 protein reads CASRLGQANTEAFF. Full variable domain (rest looked up from reference TRBV19 and TRBJ1-1): DGGITQSPKYLFRKEGQNVTLSCEQNLNHDAMYWYRQDPGQGLRLIYYSQIVNDFQKGDIAEGYSVSREKKESFPLTVTSAQKNPTAFYLCASRLGQANTEAFFGQGTRLTVV.

On this clone itself: The read terminates 3 residues ahead of where the CDR3 ends, so the germline J gene completes it. The J gene is TRBJ2-7, the V gene TRBV7-8; 9 bases are shared with TRBD2. CDR3 length equals 16 residues. The junction had 11 bases not matched to a gene; V was cut back by 6 bases and J by 2 bases. CDR1 and CDR2 (germline): SGHVS, FQNEAQ. The covered CDR3 bases are TGTGCCAGCAGTCAGTGGAGAGCGGGAGGTGCCTACGAG. Translation: CASSQWRAGGAYE. The whole CDR3 reads CASSQWRAGGAYEQYF. The variable domain in full, with the rest retrieved from reference TRBV7-8 and TRBJ2-7, is GAGVSQSPRYKVAKRGQDVALRCDPISGHVSLFWYQQALGQGPEFLTYFQNEAQLDKSGLPSDRFFAERPEGSVSTLKIQRTQQEDSAVYLCASSQWRAGGAYEQYFGPGTRLTVT.

As to this clone: The read stops 3 residues short of the end of the CDR3; the missing end is completed from the germline J gene. The V gene is TRBV5-1, the J gene TRBJ2-1, with 8 bases that match TRBD2. The V gene end was trimmed by 0 bases and the J gene end by 0 bases; junction bases not matched to a gene: 5. The CDR3 sequence is 17 residues long. CDR1 and CDR2 (germline): SGHRS, YFSETQ. CDR3 protein: CASSLELAVSSYNEQFF. Partial CDR3 DNA: TGCGCCAGCAGCTTGGAACTAGCGGTTAGCTCCTACAATGAG. Drawing the rest from reference TRBV5-1 and TRBJ2-1, the complete variable domain is KAGVTQTPRYLIKTRGQQVTLSCSPISGHRSVSWYQQTPGQGLQFLFEYFSETQRNKGNFPGRFSGRQFSNSRSEMNVSTLELGDSALYLCASSLELAVSSYNEQFFGPGTRLTVL.

On this clone itself: The read finishes 3 residues shy of the CDR3 end, and the germline J gene is used to complete it. The chain employs TRBV20-1 and TRBJ2-7; weak D call: TRBD2 (6 bases). Germline lookup yields CDR1 DFQATT and CDR2 SNEGSKA (reference sequence). CDR3 length equals 17 residues. The V and J ends lost 5 bases and 3 bases respectively, with 26 bases between them. The CDR3 bases that were read are TGCAGTGCTGGGGGGATAGTGCAGGGCGCCTTAGTCTACGAG. Protein sequence: CSAGGIVQGALVYE. The whole CDR3 sequence reads CSAGGIVQGALVYEQYF.